The sequence of this T cell receptor beta chain was determined in a study of T cell repertoires in cytomegalovirus infection. Study-level information: The public TCR beta signatures pointed to both CMV infection and matching HLA type.

Study-level results: CMV-specific TCR beta clonotypes restricted by HLA-C were the ones dominating the ex vivo response.

At least ten counts were recorded for this clonotype. Its antigen is as yet unknown. The CDR3 consists of 15 residues. CDR1 is SGHRS, CDR2 YFSETQ, per germline. V was shortened by 0 bases and J by 0 bases, with 6 bases between the two germline ends. Each CDR3 protein is one row after TCRdb ran MiXCR on the reads. The sample carries some 920,000 distinct CDR3 sequences, around 30% recorded once. The chain recombines TRBV5-1 with TRBJ2-2; D gene ambiguous. This receptor was taken from a human donor in good health (CMV status not recorded). Some clones in this sample may be carry-over from other donors' samples. The material sequenced was cultured CD8+ T cells from PBMCs, taken from culture after CMV antigen stimulation. The CDR3 DNA reads TGCGCCAGCAGCTTGGATCTCGCGAACACCGGGGAGCTGTTTTTT. Residues: CASSLDLANTGELFF.